These 9 T cell receptor beta chains were sequenced from one sample in a study of neurological immune-mediated disorders. One entry per CDR3 protein results from TCRdb running MiXCR on the 5' RACE reads. This table holds 100,000 or so distinct CDR3 sequences, about 13% found once. Sample time point: longitudinal time-point 2. Sequencing was performed on PBMCs. The receptors were gathered from a female donor with HTLV-1-associated myelopathy (HAM/TSP).

The rearrangement joins TRBV20-1 to TRBJ2-3, with TRBD2 as a possible D gene (5 bases). The CDR3 totals 15 residues. Germline V gene data show CDR1 as DFQATT and CDR2 as SNEGSKA (reference sequence). The V end was cut by 6 bases, the J end by 1 base, with 17 bases between. The CDR3 region is CSARVPQWGTDTQYF. The CDR3 DNA reads TGCAGTGCGAGGGTCCCGCAGTGGGGCACAGATACGCAGTATTTT.

This clonotype was detected ten times or more. The chain uses TRBV20-1 and TRBJ1-2, with 11 bases lining up with TRBD1. The J segment lost 3 bases and the V segment lost 5 bases, leaving 8 bases of the junction unmatched. Germline lookup yields CDR1 DFQATT and CDR2 SNEGSKA (reference sequence). The CDR3 is 15 residues long. The CDR3 coding sequence is TGCAGTGCTTCTACCGGGACAGGGGGGGACTATGGCTACACCTTC. Translated: CSASTGTGGDYGYTF.

This clonotype appeared many times. The V and J genes are TRBV5-1 and TRBJ2-3; 9 nucleotides align to TRBD1. The CDR3 spans 14 residues. Trimming removed 2 bases from V and 6 bases from J; junction bases left unmatched: 4. Germline CDR1 and CDR2: SGHRS and YFSETQ. Here the CDR3 DNA reads TGCGCCAGCAGCTTACAGGGGGCCTTTGATACGCAGTATTTT. This sequence encodes CASSLQGAFDTQYF.

This sequence joins TRBV9 and TRBJ2-2; D unresolved. V was clipped by 0 bases and J by 7 bases, with 7 bases between them. This CDR3 spans 13 amino acids. Germline V gene lookup returns CDR1 SGDLS and CDR2 YYNGEE. The CDR3 protein is CASSVEDSGELFF. The CDR3 DNA is TGTGCCAGCAGCGTAGAGGATAGCGGGGAGCTGTTTTTT.

This clonotype was detected many times. J is TRBJ2-2 and V is TRBV7-9; 10 bases align to TRBD1. This CDR3 is 15 amino acids long. Germline CDR1 SEHNR, CDR2 FQNEAQ (reference sequence). V lost 5 bases to trimming and J lost 6 bases; unmatched junction nucleotides: 6. CDR3: CASSTGQGRPGELFF. The CDR3 DNA follows: TGTGCCAGCAGCACGGGACAGGGGAGACCCGGGGAGCTGTTTTTT.

Remarks on this clonotype: Mismatch with germline at one junction end may stem from a read error. The rearrangement joins TRBV4-2 to TRBJ2-3; a weak D match, TRBD2 (6 bases). Germline V gene lookup returns CDR1 LGHNA and CDR2 YNFKEQ. This CDR3 spans 17 amino acids. CDR3: CTSSQAFRATSTDTQYF. DNA for the CDR3: TGTACCAGCAGCCAAGCCTTTAGAGCAACTAGCACAGATACACAGTATTTT.

This clonotype was detected many times. The gene calls are TRBV6-5 and TRBJ2-2; TRBD2 agrees at 8 bases. Per germline, CDR1 MNHEY and CDR2 SVGAGI. There are 15 residues in the CDR3. V lost 5 bases, J lost 9 bases, and 11 bases stayed unmatched. CDR3 DNA sequence: TGTGCCAGCAGTCCCCGGGGGGGCCTTAACCGGGAGCTGTTTTTT. Translating it yields CASSPRGGLNRELFF.

This clonotype has at least ten counts. The genes are TRBV9 and TRBJ2-1; the match to TRBD2 covers 14 bases. Per germline, CDR1 SGDLS and CDR2 YYNGEE. The V gene end was trimmed by 3 bases and the J gene end by 1 base; junction bases not matched to a gene: 6. The CDR3 totals 18 residues. The CDR3 reads CASSATSGGARSYNEQFF. The CDR3 bases are TGTGCCAGCAGCGCGACTAGCGGGGGGGCTAGGTCCTACAATGAGCAGTTCTTC.

This clonotype appeared many times. For the CDR3, the DNA is TGCAGCGCAGGTACTAGCACAGATACGCAGTATTTT. Translated: CSAGTSTDTQYF. The chain has TRBV29-1 and TRBJ2-3; D is ambiguous. Trimming removed 7 bases at V and 0 bases at J, with 8 bases between. Germline V gene lookup returns CDR1 SQVTM and CDR2 ANQGSEA. This CDR3 comprises 12 residues.